Below are 9 T cell receptor beta chains sequenced from a single sample in a study of control samples from healthy donors and cancer patients. Sequenced by immunoSEQ multiplex PCR; TCRdb stores in-frame clones only, minus some. The table has about 140,000 clones, 85% to 95% seen once. The sample comprised blood. All receptors derive from a man aged 35-49 years in good health.

The V gene is TRBV4-2, the J gene TRBJ2-7, with D tentatively TRBD2 (5 bases). V was clipped by 1 base and J by 3 bases, with 13 bases between them. This CDR3 is built from 15 residues. Germline V CDR1 and CDR2: LGHNA, YNFKEQ. The CDR3 bases are TGTGCCAGCAGCCAAGGTCTAGCCCTAAACTACGAGCAGTACTTC. Protein: CASSQGLALNYEQYF.

The V call is TRBV30, the J call TRBJ1-2; possible D gene TRBD1, 6 bases. The CDR3 covers 18 residues. The ends were cut back, 0 bases at V and 5 bases at J, with 25 bases in the middle. Germline V lookup: CDR1 GTSNPN, CDR2 SVGIG (reference sequence). CDR3 bases: TGTGCCTGGAGTGTATTAGGGATGGACAGAGAAAACCCGTATGGCTACACCTTC. Translation gives CAWSVLGMDRENPYGYTF.

V gene TRBV6-5 combines with J gene TRBJ1-4, with 7 nucleotides matching TRBD1. CDR3 length equals 14 residues. The trim removed 6 bases at V and 7 bases at J, leaving 8 bases unmatched. Germline V gene lookup returns CDR1 MNHEY and CDR2 SVGAGI. In DNA form, the CDR3 reads TGTGCCAGCAGGACGACAGGGATGGCTGAAAAACTGTTTTTT. It is translated as CASRTTGMAEKLFF.

In DNA, the CDR3 is TGTGCCAGCAGCTCTCCGGGCAGGGCGAACGAGCGGGTGAACACTGAAGCTTTCTTT. Translating it yields CASSSPGRANERVNTEAFF. The J gene is TRBJ1-1, the V gene TRBV5-4; possible D gene TRBD1, 5 bases. The CDR3 runs 19 residues. V shed 3 bases and J shed 0 bases, with 24 bases lying between them. In germline, CDR1 is SGHNT, CDR2 YYREEE (reference sequence).

The genes are TRBV15 and TRBJ2-3; D may be TRBD2 (6 bases). CDR3 length: 15 amino acids. The germline V gene has CDR1 LNHNV and CDR2 YYDKDF (reference sequence). Trimming took off 3 bases at V and 0 bases at J, with 10 bases between the two ends. The CDR3 sequence: CATSSGSGSTDTQYF. The DNA for the CDR3 is TGTGCCACCAGCAGTGGGAGCGGGAGCACAGATACGCAGTATTTT.

The chain links TRBV25-1 to TRBJ1-1; D call uncertain. The CDR3 spans 14 residues. Germline V gives CDR1 MGHDK, CDR2 SYGVNS. V was trimmed by 0 bases and J by 5 bases, leaving 10 bases between them. The CDR3 region is CASSEYSDGTEAFF. As DNA, the CDR3 is TGTGCCAGCAGTGAATATTCGGACGGGACTGAAGCTTTCTTT.

V and J are TRBV6-5 and TRBJ2-1, with 8 bases matching TRBD2. Losses at the gene ends were 8 bases for V and 7 bases for J; bases not matched to a gene: 10. Germline assignment: CDR1 MNHEY and CDR2 SVGAGI. The length of the CDR3 is 14 residues. Here the CDR3 DNA reads TGTGCCAGCTCCACTACTAGCGGTGAGAATGAGCAGTTCTTC. The encoded protein is CASSTTSGENEQFF.

This clone occurred a few times. The J gene is TRBJ2-7, the V gene TRBV7-9; D possibly corresponds to TRBD1 (5 bases). The germline V gene has CDR1 SEHNR and CDR2 FQNEAQ (reference sequence). This CDR3 comprises 14 residues. The V end was cut by 4 bases, the J end by 2 bases, with 12 bases between. The CDR3 DNA sequence: TGTGCCAGCAGCTCCCGACAGACACCCTACGAGCAGTACTTC. Its translation is CASSSRQTPYEQYF.

The chain is built from TRBV7-2 and TRBJ1-5; D not resolved. Trimming took 5 bases from V and 4 from J, leaving 9 bases between them. Germline-derived CDR1 and CDR2 are SGHTA and FQGNSA. The CDR3 extends over 13 amino acids. DNA of the CDR3: TGTGCCAGCAGCCTAGAAGTTAATCAGCCCCAGCATTTT. Translated: CASSLEVNQPQHF.